Sequencing of this T cell receptor beta chain was carried out in a study of blood T cell repertoires in COVID-19. Overall study context: There were acute and convalescent COVID-19 samples, and they came from the United States, Italy and Spain. Nucleic acid was either cDNA or gDNA, and it came from T cells, B-cell-depleted T cells, or PBMCs.

V lost 3 bases, J lost 3 bases, and 6 bases lay in between. CDR3 length: 13 amino acids. Germline-derived CDR1 and CDR2 are SNHLY and FYNNEI. Per the original methods: It was from reference gene primer amplification that nucleated cell counts were estimated. Measured with immunoSEQ multiplex PCR; TCRdb has only the in-frame clones, and not every one. V and J calls and clone size are as listed in that table; D and trimming were resolved from the DNA. The table has roughly 100,000 clones, about 90% seen once. Sequencing input: peripheral blood. The V gene is TRBV2, the J gene TRBJ1-5; unclear D gene. The clonotype was recovered from a human donor with active COVID-19. The donor label of this sample is uncertain. The CDR3 loop is CASSDRFNQPQHF. As DNA, the CDR3 is TGTGCCAGCAGTGACAGATTCAATCAGCCCCAGCATTTT. Together with reference TRBV2 and TRBJ1-5, the CDR3 gives the full variable domain: EPEVTQTPSHQVTQMGQEVILRCVPISNHLYFYWYRQILGQKVEFLVSFYNNEISEKSEIFDDQFSVERPDGSNFTLKIRSTKLEDSAMYFCASSDRFNQPQHFGDGTRLSIL.